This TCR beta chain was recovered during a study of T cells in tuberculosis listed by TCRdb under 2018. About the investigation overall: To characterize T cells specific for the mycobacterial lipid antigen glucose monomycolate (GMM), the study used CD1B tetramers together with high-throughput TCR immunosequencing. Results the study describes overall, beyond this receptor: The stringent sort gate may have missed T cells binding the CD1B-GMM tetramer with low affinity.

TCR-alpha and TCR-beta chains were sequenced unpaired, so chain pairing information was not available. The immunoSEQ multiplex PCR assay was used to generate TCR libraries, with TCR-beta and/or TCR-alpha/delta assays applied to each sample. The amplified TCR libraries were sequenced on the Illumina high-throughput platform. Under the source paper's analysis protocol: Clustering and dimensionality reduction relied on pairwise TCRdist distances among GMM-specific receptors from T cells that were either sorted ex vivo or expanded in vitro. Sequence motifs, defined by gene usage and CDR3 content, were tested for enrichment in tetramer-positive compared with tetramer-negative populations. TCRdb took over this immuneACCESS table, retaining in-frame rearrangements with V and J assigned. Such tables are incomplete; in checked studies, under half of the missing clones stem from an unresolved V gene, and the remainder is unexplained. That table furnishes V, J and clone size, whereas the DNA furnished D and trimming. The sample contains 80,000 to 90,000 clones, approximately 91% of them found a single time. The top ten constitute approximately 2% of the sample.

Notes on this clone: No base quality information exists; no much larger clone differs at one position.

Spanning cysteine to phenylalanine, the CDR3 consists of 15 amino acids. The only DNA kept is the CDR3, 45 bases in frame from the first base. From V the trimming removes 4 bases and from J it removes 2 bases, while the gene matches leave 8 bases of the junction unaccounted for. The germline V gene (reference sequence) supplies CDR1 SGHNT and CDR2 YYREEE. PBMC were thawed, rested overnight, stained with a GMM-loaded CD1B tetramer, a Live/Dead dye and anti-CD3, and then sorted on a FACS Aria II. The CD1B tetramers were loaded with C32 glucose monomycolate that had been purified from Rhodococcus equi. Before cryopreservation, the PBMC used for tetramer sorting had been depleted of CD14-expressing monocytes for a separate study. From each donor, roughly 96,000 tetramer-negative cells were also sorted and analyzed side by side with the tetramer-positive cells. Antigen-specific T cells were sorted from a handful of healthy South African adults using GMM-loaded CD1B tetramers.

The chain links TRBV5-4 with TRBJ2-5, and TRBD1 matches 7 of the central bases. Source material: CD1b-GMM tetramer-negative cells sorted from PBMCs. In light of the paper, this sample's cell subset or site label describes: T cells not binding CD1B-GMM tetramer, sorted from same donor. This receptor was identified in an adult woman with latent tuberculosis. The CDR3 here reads CASSPGVGQQETQYF. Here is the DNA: TGTGCCAGCAGCCCCGGCGTGGGACAGCAAGAGACCCAGTACTTC.